The 9 T cell receptor beta chains below come from one sample, sequenced in a study of response to subunit inactivated influenza vaccine. TCRdb used MiXCR to reprocess the RT-PCR reads, holding one entry per CDR3 protein. The data contain about 580,000 distinct CDR3 sequences, roughly 15% of them singletons. Source: PBMCs from blood, taken roughly 13 days after vaccination. Receptors were obtained from a man aged 50 to 60 who received an inactivated influenza vaccine.

This chain connects TRBV28 to TRBJ2-3; 10 nucleotides line up with TRBD2. The V gene end was trimmed by 5 bases and the J gene end by 1 base; junction bases not matched to a gene: 3. This CDR3 has 15 residues. CDR1 and CDR2 (germline): MDHEN, SYDVKM. The DNA of the CDR3 is TGTGCCAGCAGTGTAACTAGCGGGGGCACAGATACGCAGTATTTT. This encodes CASSVTSGGTDTQYF.

The chain joins TRBV29-1 to TRBJ1-1; 7 bases are a match to TRBD1. There are 13 residues in the CDR3. Germline CDR1 SQVTM, CDR2 ANQGSEA. V was pared by 8 bases and J by 1 base, with 7 bases of the junction left unmatched. The CDR3 bases are TGCAGCACCTTGGACAGGCAGAACACTGAAGCTTTCTTT. It specifies CSTLDRQNTEAFF.

This clonotype was counted many times. The J gene is TRBJ2-6, the V gene TRBV27; D call uncertain. V lost 7 bases and J 0 bases, leaving 19 bases between the germline ends. The germline V gene has CDR1 MNHEY and CDR2 SMNVEV (reference sequence). This CDR3 region has 18 residues. CDR3 in amino acids: CASTLLDHFFSGANVLTF. In DNA, the CDR3 is TGTGCCAGCACCCTCTTGGACCATTTTTTCTCTGGGGCCAACGTCCTGACTTTC.

In its sample, this clonotype was seen a few times. The gene calls are TRBV7-9 and TRBJ2-3, with 9 bases that match TRBD1. Germline CDR1 SEHNR, CDR2 FQNEAQ (reference sequence). The CDR3 length is 15 residues. The junction had 8 bases not matched to a gene; V was cut back by 0 bases and J by 10 bases. The CDR3 region has the DNA TGTGCCAGCAGCTTAGCTGGACAGGGGACGGATCCGCAGTATTTT. Protein product: CASSLAGQGTDPQYF.

This clonotype appeared many times. The rearrangement links TRBV7-2 to TRBJ1-2; no definite D call. V dropped 5 bases and J dropped 1 base, with 14 bases sitting between them. The CDR3 loop spans 15 amino acids. Germline CDR1 SGHTA, CDR2 FQGNSA. CDR3 region: CASSPLNKNNYGYTF. CDR3 DNA sequence: TGTGCCAGCAGCCCCTTAAACAAGAATAACTATGGCTACACCTTC.

This clonotype has a handful of counts. The chain is built from TRBV18 and TRBJ1-1, with D perhaps TRBD1 (6 bases). CDR3 length: 14 amino acids. Germline-derived CDR1 and CDR2 are KGHSH and LQKENI. Trimming pared 3 bases from V and 4 bases from J, leaving 12 bases between. CDR3 sequence reads: CASSPRGFGTEAFF. CDR3 sequence (DNA): TGTGCCAGCTCACCCAGGGGTTTTGGCACTGAAGCTTTCTTT.

This clonotype has ten or more counts. This rearrangement joins TRBV10-1 to TRBJ1-5, with no clear D. Trimming shortened V by 2 bases and J by 3 bases, and 5 bases separated the two germline ends. The germline V gene has CDR1 WNHNN and CDR2 SYGVQD (reference sequence). This CDR3 comprises 13 residues. The CDR3 region has the DNA TGCGCCAGCAGTGAGGGTCACAATCAGCCCCAGCATTTT. It is translated as CASSEGHNQPQHF.

The V gene is TRBV7-2, the J gene TRBJ2-7; 12 bases fit TRBD2. After removal of 5 bases from V and 3 bases from J, the junction contained 5 bases not matched to a gene. Germline values: CDR1 SGHTA, CDR2 FQGNSA. This CDR3 contains 15 residues. The CDR3 nucleotides read TGTGCCAGCAGCACGACTAGCGGGGGCCTCTACGAGCAGTACTTC. Translation gives CASSTTSGGLYEQYF.

This chain joins TRBV19 and TRBJ2-3, with TRBD2 identical over 10 bases. CDR1 is LNHDA, CDR2 SQIVND, per germline (reference sequence). This CDR3 is 19 amino acids long. Trimming cost V 5 bases and J 0 bases; bases outside gene matches: 14. The CDR3 DNA follows: TGTGCCAGTAGTCGCGTAGCGGGGGGTTACTACACTAGCACAGATACGCAGTATTTT. Amino acid sequence: CASSRVAGGYYTSTDTQYF.